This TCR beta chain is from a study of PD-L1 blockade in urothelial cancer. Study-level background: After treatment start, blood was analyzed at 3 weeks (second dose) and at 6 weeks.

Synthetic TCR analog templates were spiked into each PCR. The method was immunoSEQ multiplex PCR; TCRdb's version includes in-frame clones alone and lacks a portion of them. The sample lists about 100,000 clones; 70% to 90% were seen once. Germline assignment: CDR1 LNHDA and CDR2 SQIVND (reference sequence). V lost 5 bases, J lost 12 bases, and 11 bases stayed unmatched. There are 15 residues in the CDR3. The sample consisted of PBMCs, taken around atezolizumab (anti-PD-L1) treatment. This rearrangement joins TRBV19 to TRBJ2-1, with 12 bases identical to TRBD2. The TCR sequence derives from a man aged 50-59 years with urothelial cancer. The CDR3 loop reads CASSFLAGGPRSQFF. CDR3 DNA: TGTGCCAGTAGTTTCCTAGCGGGAGGGCCTAGGTCGCAGTTCTTC.